The 28 T cell receptor beta chains listed next were all sequenced from one sample in a study of T cells after yellow fever vaccination. Via MiXCR, TCRdb re-called the 5' RACE reads, giving one row per CDR3 protein. The data contain 300,000 to 400,000 distinct CDR3 sequences, around 12% of them singletons. Sequencing was performed on CD4+ T cells sorted from PBMCs, taken 15 days after the yellow fever booster vaccination. These receptors originate from a man between 18 and 29 years old who received the YFV17D yellow fever vaccine.

This clonotype has a handful of counts. The rearrangement uses TRBV6-2 or TRBV6-3 and TRBJ1-6; no firm D call. Trimming removed 2 bases from V and 13 bases from J, with 12 bases in between. This CDR3 is 13 amino acids long. Germline V gene lookup returns CDR1 MNHEY and CDR2 SVGEGT. Written as DNA, the CDR3 is TGTGCCAGCAGTTACCTGACGACCAATCCCCTCCACTTT. Translation: CASSYLTTNPLHF.

This clonotype was recorded a few times. The chain links TRBV20-1 to TRBJ1-1; the D gene is possibly TRBD1 (5 bases). Per the germline V gene, CDR1 is DFQATT and CDR2 is SNEGSKA (reference sequence). Trimming stripped 3 bases from V and 0 bases from J, with 8 bases between. This CDR3 is 13 amino acids long. The CDR3 sequence is CSAREDMNTEAFF. The DNA of the CDR3 is TGCAGTGCTAGGGAGGACATGAACACTGAAGCTTTCTTT.

The J gene is TRBJ2-1, the V gene TRBV10-3; 14 bases are a match to TRBD2. The CDR3 length is 17 residues. J lost 0 bases, V lost 11 bases, and 9 bases had no gene match. CDR1 and CDR2 from the germline V gene are ENHRY and SYGVKD. CDR3 DNA sequence: TGTGCCCTCGGGACTAGCGGGGGCCTGAGCTCCTACAATGAGCAGTTCTTC. The encoded protein is CALGTSGGLSSYNEQFF.

This rearrangement joins TRBV2 to TRBJ1-6; weak D call: TRBD1 (5 bases). The germline V gene encodes CDR1 SNHLY and CDR2 FYNNEI. Trimming removed 6 bases from V and 10 bases from J, with 16 bases in between. CDR3 length equals 14 residues. This CDR3 is CASRGLGPWSPLHF. CDR3 DNA: TGTGCCAGCAGGGGACTTGGTCCCTGGTCACCCCTCCACTTT.

The rearrangement uses TRBV15 and TRBJ1-2; D is uncertain. Trimming took off 1 base at V and 0 bases at J, with 12 bases between the two ends. The germline V gene has CDR1 LNHNV and CDR2 YYDKDF (reference sequence). This CDR3 contains 16 residues. The CDR3 reads CATSRGSPAANYGYTF. The CDR3 nucleotides read TGTGCCACCAGCAGAGGATCCCCGGCGGCTAACTATGGCTACACCTTC.

The chain couples TRBV5-4 to TRBJ2-3; TRBD1 matches at 8 bases. Losses at the gene ends were 4 bases for V and 2 bases for J; bases not matched to a gene: 6. CDR1 and CDR2 (germline): SGHNT, YYREEE (reference sequence). CDR3 size: 15 residues. In DNA form, the CDR3 reads TGTGCCAGCAGCCCGGACAGGGAACCCACAGATACGCAGTATTTT. Its protein is CASSPDREPTDTQYF.

CDR3 bases: TGTGCCAGCAGCATCAACAGGGATCAGCCCCAGCATTTT. Protein product: CASSINRDQPQHF. This chain links TRBV7-8 with TRBJ1-5; a weak D match, TRBD1 (6 bases). V was trimmed by 5 bases and J by 5 bases, leaving 10 bases between them. CDR1 is SGHVS, CDR2 FQNEAQ, per germline. The CDR3 covers 13 residues.

The rearrangement links TRBV12-3 or TRBV12-4 to TRBJ1-1, with D tentatively TRBD1 (6 bases). V was clipped by 1 base and J by 8 bases, with 8 bases between them. The CDR3 covers 12 residues. The CDR3 nucleotides are TGTGCCAGCAGTTTAGAGGGGGTGGAAGCTTTCTTT. Its translation is CASSLEGVEAFF.

The chain employs TRBV7-6 and TRBJ2-3; 8 bases match TRBD1. Germline-derived CDR1 and CDR2 are SGHVS and FNYEAQ. Losses at the gene ends were 0 bases for V and 3 bases for J; bases not matched to a gene: 11. CDR3 size: 18 residues. The CDR3, as DNA: TGTGCCAGCAGCTTAGCGAATCCCTGGACAGGGCGGACAGATACGCAGTATTTT. It yields the protein CASSLANPWTGRTDTQYF.

There are a few counts of this clonotype. The V call is TRBV7-2, the J call TRBJ1-1; D not resolved. V lost 0 bases to trimming and J lost 6 bases, with 14 bases between them. The CDR3 is made up of 15 amino acids. CDR1 and CDR2 from the germline V gene are SGHTA and FQGNSA. The CDR3 spells CASSLAPAAPPEAFF. The CDR3 nucleotides read TGTGCCAGCAGCTTAGCTCCGGCGGCTCCCCCTGAAGCTTTCTTT.

The J gene is TRBJ2-7, the V gene TRBV7-2; D may match TRBD1 or TRBD2 (5 bases each). The V gene's germline CDR1 is SGHTA and CDR2 FQGNSA. CDR3 length equals 14 residues. The V end was cut by 5 bases, the J end by 6 bases, with 17 bases between. The CDR3 reads CASSKEGRRREQYF. DNA of the CDR3: TGTGCCAGCAGCAAAGAGGGGCGGAGGCGCGAGCAGTACTTC.

This clonotype was seen a few times. The chain carries TRBV7-2 and TRBJ2-2, with 10 bases fitting TRBD1. Germline CDR1 and CDR2: SGHTA and FQGNSA. This CDR3 region has 16 residues. Trimming at V came to 3 bases and at J to 5 bases, leaving 6 bases not matched to a gene. CDR3 bases: TGTGCCAGCAGCTTCCTGGGACAGGGGATAACCGGGGAGCTGTTTTTT. Translating gives CASSFLGQGITGELFF.

The V gene is TRBV29-1, the J gene TRBJ2-5; possibly TRBD1 or TRBD2 for D (6 bases each). The CDR3 has 14 residues. Germline V gene data show CDR1 as SQVTM and CDR2 as ANQGSEA. V was clipped by 2 bases and J by 4 bases, with 14 bases between them. The CDR3: CSVERGAGGETQYF. Written as DNA, the CDR3 is TGCAGCGTTGAAAGGGGGGCTGGGGGAGAGACCCAGTACTTC.

At least ten counts were recorded for this clonotype. V is TRBV5-1 and J is TRBJ1-6; a possible D gene is TRBD1 (5 bases). The V end was cut by 4 bases, the J end by 12 bases, with 14 bases between. Germline V gene lookup returns CDR1 SGHRS and CDR2 YFSETQ. The CDR3 length is 13 residues. CDR3 in DNA: TGCGCCAGCAGCGCCGGGGCCGGGGGACCCCTCCACTTT. Its protein is CASSAGAGGPLHF.

V gene TRBV7-2 combines with J gene TRBJ2-2; 7 nucleotides line up with TRBD2. The CDR3 runs to 15 residues. Per the germline V gene, CDR1 is SGHTA and CDR2 is FQGNSA. J lost 2 bases, V lost 4 bases, and 4 bases had no gene match. CDR3 bases: TGTGCCAGCAGCTATATGGGACTAAACACCGGGGAGCTGTTTTTT. This codes for CASSYMGLNTGELFF.

The chain couples TRBV7-8 to TRBJ2-3; 13 nucleotides agree with TRBD2. J was trimmed by 6 bases and V by 3 bases; bases with no gene match: 6. The CDR3 is 16 amino acids. The germline CDR1 and CDR2 sequences are SGHVS and FQNEAQ. The CDR3 reads CASSLWTSGSGDTQYF. The CDR3 region has the DNA TGTGCCAGCAGCTTGTGGACTAGCGGGAGTGGTGATACGCAGTATTTT.

This clonotype was counted between two and nine times. This rearrangement joins TRBV6-2 or TRBV6-3 to TRBJ1-2; D not resolved. CDR3 size: 13 residues. CDR1 is MNHEY, CDR2 SVGEGT, per germline. The V end lost 0 bases, the J end lost 8 bases, and 10 bases lay between the germline ends. CDR3 amino acids: CASSYSGSLGYTF. DNA of the CDR3: TGTGCCAGCAGTTACTCCGGGAGTCTGGGCTACACCTTC.

V usage is TRBV11-2 and J usage is TRBJ2-5, with 7 bases lining up with TRBD1. The CDR3 totals 14 residues. Germline lookup yields CDR1 SGHAT and CDR2 FQNNGV. Trimming removed 4 bases from V and 4 bases from J; junction bases left unmatched: 6. DNA of the CDR3: TGTGCCAGCAGCTCAGGGACAGAGGGAGAGACCCAGTACTTC. Residues: CASSSGTEGETQYF.

This clonotype was seen a handful of times. The J gene is TRBJ2-3, the V gene TRBV4-3; tentative D call: TRBD1 (6 bases). CDR1 LGHNA and CDR2 YSLEER come from the germline V gene. The CDR3 runs to 16 residues. The V end was cut by 0 bases, the J end by 2 bases, with 12 bases between. The CDR3 DNA reads TGCGCCAGCAGCCAAGATGGGCAGGGGACCACAGATACGCAGTATTTT. It is translated as CASSQDGQGTTDTQYF.

The J gene is TRBJ2-3, the V gene TRBV6-1; a possible D gene is TRBD2 (5 bases). The germline V gene has CDR1 MNHNS and CDR2 SASEGT. V dropped 7 bases and J dropped 0 bases, with 14 bases sitting between them. The CDR3 sequence is 15 residues long. CDR3 in DNA: TGTGCCAGCACCACCCGGCGGGCCAGCACAGATACGCAGTATTTT. As protein: CASTTRRASTDTQYF.

CDR3 bases: TGCGCCAGCAGCACCGTGGCAGCCGCAGGGTACGAGCAGTACTTC. Its protein is CASSTVAAAGYEQYF. The gene calls are TRBV5-1 and TRBJ2-7, with a weak D call TRBD1 (5 bases). The germline CDR1 and CDR2 sequences are SGHRS and YFSETQ. CDR3 size: 15 residues. V dropped 4 bases and J dropped 4 bases, with 18 bases sitting between them.

This clonotype appeared a few times. The genes are TRBV3-1 and TRBJ2-1, with TRBD1 identical over 7 bases. The CDR3 is 13 residues long. Germline CDR1 reads LGHDT; CDR2 reads YNNKEL (reference sequence). Unmatched junction bases numbered 3, after V lost 6 bases and J lost 4 bases. The CDR3 bases are TGTGCCAGCAGACTGGGACAGTACAATGAGCAGTTCTTC. Its protein is CASRLGQYNEQFF.

The V gene is TRBV6-2 or TRBV6-3, the J gene TRBJ2-3; D ambiguous. The CDR3 covers 16 residues. Germline CDR1 MNHEY, CDR2 SVGEGT. V was pared by 2 bases and J by 0 bases, with 12 bases between. The CDR3 nucleotides are TGTGCCAGCAGTTACGGGATGGACGGTAGCACAGATACGCAGTATTTT. Translated: CASSYGMDGSTDTQYF.

Ten or more counts support this clonotype. The chain is built from TRBV5-1 and TRBJ2-2, with 10 bases aligning to TRBD1. With 5 bases clipped from V and 0 bases from J, the junction kept 4 bases outside the gene matches. The CDR3 length is 16 residues. CDR1 SGHRS and CDR2 YFSETQ come from the germline V gene. CDR3 loop: CASRRGTGANTGELFF. CDR3 coding DNA: TGCGCCAGCAGACGCGGGACAGGGGCGAACACCGGGGAGCTGTTTTTT. Filled out from reference TRBV5-1 and TRBJ2-2, the complete variable domain reads KAGVTQTPRYLIKTRGQQVTLSCSPISGHRSVSWYQQTPGQGLQFLFEYFSETQRNKGNFPGRFSGRQFSNSRSEMNVSTLELGDSALYLCASRRGTGANTGELFFGEGSRLTVL.

This clonotype was counted between two and nine times. The chain is built from TRBV7-9 and TRBJ2-5; D might be TRBD1 or TRBD2, each matching 5 bases. This CDR3 has 13 residues. Germline V lookup: CDR1 SEHNR, CDR2 FQNEAQ (reference sequence). The V gene lost 7 bases and the J gene lost 4 bases, with 13 bases spanning the gap. Here the CDR3 DNA reads TGTGCCAGCATTGAAGGGGCGGGAGAGACCCAGTACTTC. Translating it yields CASIEGAGETQYF.

In DNA, the CDR3 is TGTGCCAGCAGCAGACCGCCGGGACAGGGTCGGGAGACCCAGTACTTC. Translated, it gives CASSRPPGQGRETQYF. V and J are TRBV7-2 and TRBJ2-5, with TRBD1 matching 9 bases. V lost 5 bases to trimming and J lost 5 bases; unmatched junction nucleotides: 12. The CDR3 length is 16 residues. CDR1 and CDR2 (germline): SGHTA, FQGNSA.

This clonotype was detected a few times. This chain links TRBV3-1 with TRBJ2-1, with unresolved D. The CDR3 is 13 residues long. Germline values: CDR1 LGHDT, CDR2 YNNKEL (reference sequence). The V end was cut by 1 base, the J end by 7 bases, with 8 bases between. The CDR3 is CASSQVVGNEQFF. CDR3 DNA sequence: TGTGCCAGCAGCCAAGTAGTAGGGAATGAGCAGTTCTTC.

There are a few counts of this clonotype. The chain links TRBV12-3 or TRBV12-4 to TRBJ1-1, with D maybe TRBD1 (5 bases). The CDR3 sequence is 16 residues long. Deletions cut 6 bases from V and 3 bases from J, with 20 bases between. The CDR3 region has the DNA TGTGCCAGCAGCCCCTTTTGGGGTCCGGGGGACACTGAAGCTTTCTTT. Its translation: CASSPFWGPGDTEAFF.